This T cell receptor (beta chain) was sequenced in a study of blood T cell repertoires in COVID-19. Overall study context: Donors in the United States, Italy and Spain gave samples during acute or convalescent COVID-19. PBMCs, B-cell-depleted T cells, or T cells provided the cDNA or gDNA that made up the material.

The V and J ends lost 3 bases and 3 bases, in that order; junction bases with no gene match: 2. The CDR3 spans 13 residues. Germline-derived CDR1 and CDR2 are SGHRS and YFSETQ. Per the study methods: Scientists estimated how many nucleated cells there were by amplifying reference gene primers. This table comes from immunoSEQ multiplex PCR, and its TCRdb copy is limited to in-frame clones, with some not included. V and J calls and clone size follow that table, whereas D and trimming were derived from the DNA. Of nearly 95,000 clones in the sample, roughly 80% were seen once. The clonotype originates from a human donor in a cohort sampled during active COVID-19. The chain joins TRBV5-1 to TRBJ2-5; TRBD2 aligns across 7 bases. Specimen: peripheral blood. The CDR3 protein is CASSYAGEETQYF. CDR3 in DNA: TGCGCCAGCAGCTACGCGGGGGAAGAGACCCAGTACTTC.